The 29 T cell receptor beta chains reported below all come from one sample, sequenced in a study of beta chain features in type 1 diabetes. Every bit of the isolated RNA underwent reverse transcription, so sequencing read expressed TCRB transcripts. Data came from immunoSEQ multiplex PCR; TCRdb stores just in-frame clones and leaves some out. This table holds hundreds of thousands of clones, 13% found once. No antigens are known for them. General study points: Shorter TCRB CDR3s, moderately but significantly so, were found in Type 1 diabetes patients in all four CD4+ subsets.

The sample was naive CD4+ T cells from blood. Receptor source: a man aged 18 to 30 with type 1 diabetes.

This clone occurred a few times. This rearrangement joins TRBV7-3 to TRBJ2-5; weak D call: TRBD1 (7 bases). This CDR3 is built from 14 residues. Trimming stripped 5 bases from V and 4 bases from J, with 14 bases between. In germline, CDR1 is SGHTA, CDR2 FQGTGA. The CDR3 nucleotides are TGTGCCAGCAGCCCAGGGGGACTTACAGAGACCCAGTACTTC. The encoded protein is CASSPGGLTETQYF.

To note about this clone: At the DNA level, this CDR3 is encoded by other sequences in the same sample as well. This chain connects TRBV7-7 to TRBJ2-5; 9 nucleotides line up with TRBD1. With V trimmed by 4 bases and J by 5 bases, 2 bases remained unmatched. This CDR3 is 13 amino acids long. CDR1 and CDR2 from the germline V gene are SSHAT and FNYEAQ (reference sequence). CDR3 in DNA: TGTGCCAGCAGCTCAGACAGGGGGGAGACCCAGTACTTC. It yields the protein CASSSDRGETQYF.

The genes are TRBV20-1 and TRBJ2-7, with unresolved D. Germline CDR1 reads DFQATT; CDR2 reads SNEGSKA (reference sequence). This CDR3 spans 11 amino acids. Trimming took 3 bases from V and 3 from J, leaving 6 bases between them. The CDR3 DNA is TGCAGTGCTAGGACACTCTACGAGCAGTACTTC. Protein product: CSARTLYEQYF.

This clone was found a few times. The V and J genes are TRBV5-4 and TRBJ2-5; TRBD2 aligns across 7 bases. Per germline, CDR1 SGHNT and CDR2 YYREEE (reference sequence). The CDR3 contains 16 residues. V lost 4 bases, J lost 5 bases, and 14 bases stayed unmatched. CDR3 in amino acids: CASSNLGEGGGETQYF. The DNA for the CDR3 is TGTGCCAGCAGCAATCTTGGGGAGGGCGGGGGTGAGACCCAGTACTTC.

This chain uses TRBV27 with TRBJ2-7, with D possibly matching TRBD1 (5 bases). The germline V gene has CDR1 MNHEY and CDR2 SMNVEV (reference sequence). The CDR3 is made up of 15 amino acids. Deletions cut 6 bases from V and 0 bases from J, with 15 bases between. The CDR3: CASSPAGYSSYEQYF. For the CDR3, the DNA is TGTGCCAGCAGCCCCGCAGGGTATAGCTCCTACGAGCAGTACTTC.

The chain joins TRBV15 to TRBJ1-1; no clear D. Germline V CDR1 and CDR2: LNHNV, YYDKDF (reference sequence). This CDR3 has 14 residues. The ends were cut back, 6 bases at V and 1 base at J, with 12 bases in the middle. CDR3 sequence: CATRAEHQNTEAFF. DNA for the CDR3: TGTGCCACCAGAGCGGAGCACCAGAACACTGAAGCTTTCTTT.

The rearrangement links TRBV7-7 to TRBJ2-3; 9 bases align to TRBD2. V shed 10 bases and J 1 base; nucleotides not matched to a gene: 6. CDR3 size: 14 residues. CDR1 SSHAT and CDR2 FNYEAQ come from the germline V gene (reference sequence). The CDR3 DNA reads TGTGCCATCAACAGACTAGCGGGCACAGATACGCAGTATTTT. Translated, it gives CAINRLAGTDTQYF.

CDR3 DNA sequence: TGTGCCAGTACCGGGACTCACCAAGAGACCCAGTACTTC. Its protein is CASTGTHQETQYF. The chain recombines TRBV19 with TRBJ2-5; D perhaps matches TRBD2 (6 bases). Germline V CDR1 and CDR2: LNHDA, SQIVND (reference sequence). The CDR3 is 13 amino acids. Deletions cut 7 bases from V and 0 bases from J, with 9 bases between.

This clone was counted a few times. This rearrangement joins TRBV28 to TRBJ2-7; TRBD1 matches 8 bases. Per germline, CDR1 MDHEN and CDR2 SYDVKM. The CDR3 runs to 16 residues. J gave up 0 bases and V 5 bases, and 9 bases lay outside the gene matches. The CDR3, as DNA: TGTGCCAGCAGTCACAAGCGGACAGGGAGCTCCTACGAGCAGTACTTC. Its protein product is CASSHKRTGSSYEQYF. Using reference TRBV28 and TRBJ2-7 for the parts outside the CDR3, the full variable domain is DVKVTQSSRYLVKRTGEKVFLECVQDMDHENMFWYRQDPGLGLRLIYFSYDVKMKEKGDIPEGYSVSREKKERFSLILESASTNQTSMYLCASSHKRTGSSYEQYFGPGTRLTVT.

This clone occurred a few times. Here the CDR3 DNA reads TGTGCCAGCAGAAAATACCTGACAGGGATTGAAAAACTGTTTTTT. Translation: CASRKYLTGIEKLFF. This sequence joins TRBV7-8 and TRBJ1-4; 7 bases align to TRBD1. Germline CDR1 reads SGHVS; CDR2 reads FQNEAQ. The V segment lost 6 bases and the J segment 7 bases; nucleotides outside the gene matches: 11. The CDR3 sequence is 15 residues long.

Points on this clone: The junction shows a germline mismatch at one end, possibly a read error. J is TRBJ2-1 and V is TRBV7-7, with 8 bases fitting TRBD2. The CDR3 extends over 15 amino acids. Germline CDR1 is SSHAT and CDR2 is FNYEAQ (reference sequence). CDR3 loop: CASSRGTSGNNEQFF. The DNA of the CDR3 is TGTGCTAGCAGCCGAGGAACTAGCGGAAACAATGAGCAGTTCTTC.

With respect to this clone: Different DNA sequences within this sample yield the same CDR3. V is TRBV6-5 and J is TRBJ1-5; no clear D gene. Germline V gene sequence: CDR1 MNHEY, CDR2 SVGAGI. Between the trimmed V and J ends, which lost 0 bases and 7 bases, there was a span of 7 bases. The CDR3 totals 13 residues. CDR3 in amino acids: CASSYSREQPQHF. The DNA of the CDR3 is TGTGCCAGCAGTTACTCGCGGGAGCAGCCCCAGCATTTT.

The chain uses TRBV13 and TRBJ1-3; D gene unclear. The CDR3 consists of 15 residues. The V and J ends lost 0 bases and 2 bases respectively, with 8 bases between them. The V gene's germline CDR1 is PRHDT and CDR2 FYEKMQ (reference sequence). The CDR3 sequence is CASSLGGTAGNTIYF. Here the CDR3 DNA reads TGTGCCAGCAGCTTAGGGGGCACAGCTGGAAACACCATATATTTT. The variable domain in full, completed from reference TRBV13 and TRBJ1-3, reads AAGVIQSPRHLIKEKRETATLKCYPIPRHDTVYWYQQGPGQDPQFLISFYEKMQSDKGSIPDRFSAQQFSDYHSELNMSSLELGDSALYFCASSLGGTAGNTIYFGEGSWLTVV.

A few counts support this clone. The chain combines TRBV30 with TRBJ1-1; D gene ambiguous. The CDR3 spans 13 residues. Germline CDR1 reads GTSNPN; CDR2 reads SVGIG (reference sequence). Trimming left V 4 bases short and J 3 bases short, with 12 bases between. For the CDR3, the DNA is TGTGCCTGGATGGGAGGTTCTCACACTGAAGCTTTCTTT. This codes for CAWMGGSHTEAFF.

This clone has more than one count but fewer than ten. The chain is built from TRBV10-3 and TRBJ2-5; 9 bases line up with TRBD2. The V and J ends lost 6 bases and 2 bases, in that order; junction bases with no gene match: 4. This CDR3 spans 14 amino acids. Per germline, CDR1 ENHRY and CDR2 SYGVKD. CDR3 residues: CAIRTSGGQETQYF. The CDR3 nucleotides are TGTGCCATCAGGACTAGCGGCGGACAAGAGACCCAGTACTTC.

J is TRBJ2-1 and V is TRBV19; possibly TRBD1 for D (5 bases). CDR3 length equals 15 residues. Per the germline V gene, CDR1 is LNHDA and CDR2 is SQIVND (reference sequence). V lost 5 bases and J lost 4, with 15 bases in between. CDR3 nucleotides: TGTGCCAGTAGTCCACCCCAGGGTAATTACAATGAGCAGTTCTTC. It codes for CASSPPQGNYNEQFF.

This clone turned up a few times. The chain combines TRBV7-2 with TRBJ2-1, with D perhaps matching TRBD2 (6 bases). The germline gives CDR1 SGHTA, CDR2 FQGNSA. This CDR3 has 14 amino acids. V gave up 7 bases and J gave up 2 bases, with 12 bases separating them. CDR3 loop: CASILGGAYNEQFF. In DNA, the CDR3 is TGTGCCAGCATCCTCGGGGGAGCCTACAATGAGCAGTTCTTC.

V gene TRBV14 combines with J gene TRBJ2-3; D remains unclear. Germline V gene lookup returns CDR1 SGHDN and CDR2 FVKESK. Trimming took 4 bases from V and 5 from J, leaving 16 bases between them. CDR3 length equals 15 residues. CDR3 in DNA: TGTGCCAGCAGCCCGGTCAGGCCCTATGAAGATACGCAGTATTTT. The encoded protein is CASSPVRPYEDTQYF.

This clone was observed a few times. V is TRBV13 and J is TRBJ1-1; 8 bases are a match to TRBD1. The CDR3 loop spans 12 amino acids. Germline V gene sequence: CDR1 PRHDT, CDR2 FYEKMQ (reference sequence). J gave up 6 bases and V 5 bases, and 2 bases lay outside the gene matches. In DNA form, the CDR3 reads TGTGCCAGCAGCACACAGGGGGCTGAAGCTTTCTTT. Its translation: CASSTQGAEAFF. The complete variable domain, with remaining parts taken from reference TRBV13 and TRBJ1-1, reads AAGVIQSPRHLIKEKRETATLKCYPIPRHDTVYWYQQGPGQDPQFLISFYEKMQSDKGSIPDRFSAQQFSDYHSELNMSSLELGDSALYFCASSTQGAEAFFGQGTRLTVV.

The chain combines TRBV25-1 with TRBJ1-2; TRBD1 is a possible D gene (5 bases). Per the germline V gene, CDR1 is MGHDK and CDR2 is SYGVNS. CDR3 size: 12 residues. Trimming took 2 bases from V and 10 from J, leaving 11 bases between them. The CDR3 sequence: CASSEQGLDYTF. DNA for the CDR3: TGTGCCAGCAGTGAACAGGGTTTGGACTACACCTTC.

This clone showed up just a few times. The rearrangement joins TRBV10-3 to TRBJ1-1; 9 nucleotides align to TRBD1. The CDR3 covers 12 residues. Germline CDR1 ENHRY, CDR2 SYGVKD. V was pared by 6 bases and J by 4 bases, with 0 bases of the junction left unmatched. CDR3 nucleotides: TGTGCCATCAGGGGACAGGGCACTGAAGCTTTCTTT. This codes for CAIRGQGTEAFF.

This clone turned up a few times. DNA for the CDR3: TGTGCCAGCAGCGCGGGACAGGAGACCTACGAGCAGTACTTC. Translation: CASSAGQETYEQYF. The rearrangement links TRBV9 to TRBJ2-7, with 8 positions matching TRBD1. Germline CDR1 SGDLS, CDR2 YYNGEE. The length of the CDR3 is 14 residues. Unmatched junction bases numbered 4, after V lost 3 bases and J lost 2 bases.

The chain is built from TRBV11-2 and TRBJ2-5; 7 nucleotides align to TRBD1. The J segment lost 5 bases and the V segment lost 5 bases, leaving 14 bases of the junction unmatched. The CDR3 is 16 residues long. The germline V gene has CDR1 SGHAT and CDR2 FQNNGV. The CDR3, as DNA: TGTGCCAGCAGCCCTAGGGGGCAGGGGACCCTCGAGACCCAGTACTTC. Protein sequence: CASSPRGQGTLETQYF.

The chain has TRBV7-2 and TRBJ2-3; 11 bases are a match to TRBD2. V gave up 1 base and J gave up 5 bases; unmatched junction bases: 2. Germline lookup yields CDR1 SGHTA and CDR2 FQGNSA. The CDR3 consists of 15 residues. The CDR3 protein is CASSLGLAGGDTQYF. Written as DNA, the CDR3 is TGTGCCAGCAGCTTAGGTCTAGCGGGGGGAGATACGCAGTATTTT.

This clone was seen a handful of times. For the CDR3, the DNA is TGTGCGTTTCAGGGGACTGAAGCTTTCTTT. Residues: CAFQGTEAFF. The chain employs TRBV30 and TRBJ1-1, with D perhaps matching TRBD1 (6 bases). The germline V gene encodes CDR1 GTSNPN and CDR2 SVGIG (reference sequence). This CDR3 spans 10 amino acids.

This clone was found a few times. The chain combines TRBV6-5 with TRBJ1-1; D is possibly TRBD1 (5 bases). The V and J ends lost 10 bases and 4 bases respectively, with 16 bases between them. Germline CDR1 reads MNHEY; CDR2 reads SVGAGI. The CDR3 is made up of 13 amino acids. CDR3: CAIRPRAVTEAFF. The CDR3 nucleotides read TGTGCCATCAGACCCAGGGCGGTCACTGAAGCTTTCTTT.

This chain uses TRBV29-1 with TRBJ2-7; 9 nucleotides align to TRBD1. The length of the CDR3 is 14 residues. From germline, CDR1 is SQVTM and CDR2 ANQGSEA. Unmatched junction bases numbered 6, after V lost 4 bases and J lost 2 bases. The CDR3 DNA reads TGCAGCGTTGGGGGGGACAGGGCAGCCTACGAGCAGTACTTC. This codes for CSVGGDRAAYEQYF.

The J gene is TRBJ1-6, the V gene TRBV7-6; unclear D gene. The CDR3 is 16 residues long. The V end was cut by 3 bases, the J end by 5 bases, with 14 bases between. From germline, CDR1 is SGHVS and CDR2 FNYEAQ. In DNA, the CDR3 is TGTGCCAGCAGCTTTACCCCGGGATCGGATAATTCACCCCTCCACTTT. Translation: CASSFTPGSDNSPLHF. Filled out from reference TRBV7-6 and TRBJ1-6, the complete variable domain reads GAGVSQSPRYKVTKRGQDVALRCDPISGHVSLYWYRQALGQGPEFLTYFNYEAQQDKSGLPNDRFSAERPEGSISTLTIQRTEQRDSAMYRCASSFTPGSDNSPLHFGNGTRLTVT.

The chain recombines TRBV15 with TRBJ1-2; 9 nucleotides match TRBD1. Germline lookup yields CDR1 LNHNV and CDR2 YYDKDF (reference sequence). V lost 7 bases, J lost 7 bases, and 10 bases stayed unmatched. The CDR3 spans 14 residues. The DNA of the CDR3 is TGTGCCACCACCCGGGACAGGGTAGAGCGTGGCTACACCTTC. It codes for CATTRDRVERGYTF.